A selection of T cell receptor beta chains follows, all from one sample in a study of T cells in Graves' hyperthyroidism and ophthalmopathy. TCRdb re-called the multiplex PCR reads through MiXCR, storing one row per CDR3 protein. The table shows a few hundred thousand distinct CDR3 sequences, with approximately 14% occurring only once. Sequenced material: blood. The receptors were sampled from a young woman with Graves' hyperthyroidism that later progressed to Graves' ophthalmopathy. Both conserved end residues are part of each CDR3. Fields, in order: J gene, V gene, clone size, D gene, CDR3 DNA, CDR3 protein. A D gene is named only where the DNA matches it firmly. Clone size appears in some rows only: once, few, many, or a class for an expanded clone.

j_call: TRBJ2-5
v_call: TRBV2
clone_size: many
d_call: TRBD2
cdr3_nt: TGTGCCAGCACTCTTCCCTCGGGACTAGCGGGAGGTGGGAGGGAGACCCAGTACTTC
cdr3_aa: CASTLPSGLAGGGRETQYF

j_call: TRBJ1-3
v_call: TRBV30
clone_size: few
d_call: .
cdr3_nt: TGTGCCTGGGTCCATACTTACACCATATATTTT
cdr3_aa: CAWVHTYTIYF

j_call: TRBJ2-2
v_call: TRBV11-1
clone_size: few
d_call: .
cdr3_nt: TGTGCCAGCAGCTTAGTCCGCGGGTATTCGCACACCGGGGAGCTGTTTTTT
cdr3_aa: CASSLVRGYSHTGELFF

j_call: TRBJ2-5
v_call: TRBV28
clone_size: .
d_call: .
cdr3_nt: TGTGCCAGCATCCAAGGGGAGACCCAGTACTTC
cdr3_aa: CASIQGETQYF

j_call: TRBJ1-3
v_call: TRBV4-1
clone_size: .
d_call: .
cdr3_nt: TGCGCCAGCAGCCAAGCTCTAAGGCATGCTGGAAACACCATATATTTT
cdr3_aa: CASSQALRHAGNTIYF

j_call: TRBJ1-1
v_call: TRBV4-3
clone_size: few
d_call: .
cdr3_nt: TGCGCCAGCAGCCAAGATATAGGGGGACTGGAGACTGAAGCTTTCTTT
cdr3_aa: CASSQDIGGLETEAFF

j_call: TRBJ1-2
v_call: TRBV10-2
clone_size: many
d_call: TRBD1
cdr3_nt: TGCGCCAGCAGCTCCTCGACAGGGGGCTACACCTTC
cdr3_aa: CASSSSTGGYTF

j_call: TRBJ1-2
v_call: TRBV6-2/TRBV6-3
clone_size: .
d_call: TRBD1
cdr3_nt: TGTGCCAGCACGACAGGGGATTATTACTATGGCTACACCTTC
cdr3_aa: CASTTGDYYYGYTF

j_call: TRBJ1-1
v_call: TRBV12-3/TRBV12-4
clone_size: many
d_call: .
cdr3_nt: TGTGCCAGCAGCCCGCCATCGTACACTGAAGCTTTCTTT
cdr3_aa: CASSPPSYTEAFF

j_call: TRBJ2-4
v_call: TRBV9
clone_size: .
d_call: .
cdr3_nt: TGTGCCAGCAGCGGGGCGGAGGGAGCCAAAAACATTCAGTACTTC
cdr3_aa: CASSGAEGAKNIQYF

j_call: TRBJ2-3
v_call: TRBV14
clone_size: many
d_call: .
cdr3_nt: TGTGCCAGCAGCCAAGATGGAAAGCGGTACTTCACAGATACGCAGTATTTT
cdr3_aa: CASSQDGKRYFTDTQYF

j_call: TRBJ1-4
v_call: TRBV30
clone_size: .
d_call: TRBD1
cdr3_nt: TGTGCTTGCAGGGGCAAGGGGGCGCGATGGGAAAAACTGTTTTTT
cdr3_aa: CACRGKGARWEKLFF

j_call: TRBJ1-6
v_call: TRBV5-6
clone_size: .
d_call: TRBD1
cdr3_nt: TGTGCCAGCAGCTTATATTATGGGGACAGGGTGGCTTCACCCCTCCACTTT
cdr3_aa: CASSLYYGDRVASPLHF

j_call: TRBJ2-1
v_call: TRBV19
clone_size: .
d_call: .
cdr3_nt: TGTGCCAGTAGTATAGTGACCCCCTACAATGAGCAGTTCTTC
cdr3_aa: CASSIVTPYNEQFF

j_call: TRBJ1-1
v_call: TRBV7-9
clone_size: many
d_call: TRBD1
cdr3_nt: TGTGCCAGCAGTTTATACAGACAGGGGGCTACTGAAGCTTTCTTT
cdr3_aa: CASSLYRQGATEAFF

j_call: TRBJ2-1
v_call: TRBV5-4
clone_size: .
d_call: TRBD2
cdr3_nt: TGTGCCAGCAGCCAGACTAGCGGGATGTACAATGAGCAGTTCTTC
cdr3_aa: CASSQTSGMYNEQFF

j_call: TRBJ1-1
v_call: TRBV12-3/TRBV12-4
clone_size: many
d_call: .
cdr3_nt: TGTGCCAGCACCCTAACGTCGCCGGTCAATGAAGCTTTCTTT
cdr3_aa: CASTLTSPVNEAFF

j_call: TRBJ1-1
v_call: TRBV12-3/TRBV12-4
clone_size: many
d_call: .
cdr3_nt: TGTGCCAGCAGTTTAGTCGGTATGAACACTGAAGCTTTCTTT
cdr3_aa: CASSLVGMNTEAFF

j_call: TRBJ2-3
v_call: TRBV3-1
clone_size: many
d_call: TRBD2
cdr3_nt: TGTGCCAGCAGCCTCGGACTAGCGCACACAGATACGCAGTATTTT
cdr3_aa: CASSLGLAHTDTQYF

j_call: TRBJ2-7
v_call: TRBV20-1
clone_size: many
d_call: .
cdr3_nt: TGCAGTGCTTACCGGGACGCCTCCTACGAGCAGTACTTC
cdr3_aa: CSAYRDASYEQYF

j_call: TRBJ2-1
v_call: TRBV4-2
clone_size: .
d_call: TRBD2
cdr3_nt: TGTGCCAGCAGCACCGGGACTAGCAAGAATGAGCAGTTCTTC
cdr3_aa: CASSTGTSKNEQFF

j_call: TRBJ2-5
v_call: TRBV7-9
clone_size: many
d_call: TRBD1
cdr3_nt: TGTGCCAGCAGCCCTTCGTACAGGGGACAAGAGACCCAGTACTTC
cdr3_aa: CASSPSYRGQETQYF

j_call: TRBJ2-1
v_call: TRBV11-2
clone_size: many
d_call: .
cdr3_nt: TGTGCCAGCAGCTTAGATCCCATCGAGGAATTTTACAATGAGCAGTTCTTC
cdr3_aa: CASSLDPIEEFYNEQFF

j_call: TRBJ1-1
v_call: TRBV28
clone_size: many
d_call: .
cdr3_nt: TGTGCCAGCAGTTTGGACACGAACACTGAAGCTTTCTTT
cdr3_aa: CASSLDTNTEAFF

j_call: TRBJ2-7
v_call: TRBV7-9
clone_size: few
d_call: .
cdr3_nt: TGTGCCAGCAGCGAGTCAGGGGTGGCCTACGAGCAGTACTTC
cdr3_aa: CASSESGVAYEQYF

j_call: TRBJ2-2
v_call: TRBV7-8
clone_size: .
d_call: TRBD2
cdr3_nt: TGTGCCAGCAGCTTACGGCGGGAGGCCCACACCGGGGAGCTGTTTTTT
cdr3_aa: CASSLRREAHTGELFF

j_call: TRBJ2-1
v_call: TRBV10-3
clone_size: many
d_call: TRBD2
cdr3_nt: TGTGCCATCAGTGAGTCTGGGCTAGCGGAGCGTAATGAGCAGTTCTTC
cdr3_aa: CAISESGLAERNEQFF

j_call: TRBJ2-5
v_call: TRBV25-1
clone_size: few
d_call: .
cdr3_nt: TGTGCCAGCAGTGAAGACCCCTCTAACCAAGAGACCCAGTACTTC
cdr3_aa: CASSEDPSNQETQYF

j_call: TRBJ1-1
v_call: TRBV29-1
clone_size: many
d_call: .
cdr3_nt: TGCAGCGTTGAGCGGGGGACCGGGTGGACTGAAGCTTTCTTT
cdr3_aa: CSVERGTGWTEAFF